This T cell receptor (beta chain) was obtained from a study of tissue T cells after allogeneic stem cell transplantation. Study-level points and caveats: Some tissue clones might be persisting host cells; their alloreactivity or antigen specificity was not determined. Sampling depth was limited, and the cohort was small and clinically varied. TCR repertoires tracked anatomic similarity, regardless of disease or transplant status.

A note on this clone: The antigen remains undetermined. These gene names are mouse names. With the read ending 1 residue before the CDR3 end, the germline J gene is used to fill in that end.

Sequencing used immunoSEQ multiplex PCR; TCRdb keeps in-frame clones, though not all of them. Among some 8,000 clones, around 40% were seen once, and the ten largest hold around 3%. Time point described: mouse harvest day 14 after allogeneic transplant. Tail vein injection delivered 10^7 T-cell-depleted bone marrow cells and 10^6 splenic CD5+ T cells. The germline V gene has CDR1 KGHTA and CDR2 FQNQQP. The CDR3 runs to 15 residues. The material sequenced was skin. The V and J genes are TRBV23 and TRBJ1-3; the table's TRBD1 call for D was not verified on the DNA. This clonotype was sampled from a female BALB/c mouse given C57BL/6 T cells with graft-versus-host disease after an allogeneic hematopoietic cell transplant. The CDR3 is CSSSQSLAGRNTLYF. The DNA read from the CDR3 is TGCTCCAGCAGTCAATCGCTGGCAGGGAGGAATACGCTCTAT.